Below, 27 T cell receptor beta chains from the same sample are listed, as sequenced in a study of shared clonotypes between healthy human individuals. The method was immunoSEQ multiplex PCR; TCRdb's version includes in-frame clones alone and lacks a portion of them. This table has roughly 2.6 million clones, roughly nine tenths appearing once. Input material: naive CD4+ T cells sorted from blood. Subset indicated: CD45RA+ positively selected. The receptors derive from a young man in good health.

The CDR3 here is CASSSFGTAYYEQYF. DNA of the CDR3: TGTGCCAGCAGCTCATTTGGGACAGCATACTACGAGCAGTACTTC. V and J are TRBV28 and TRBJ2-7, with 7 bases matching TRBD1. Looked up from germline, CDR1 is MDHEN and CDR2 is SYDVKM. The CDR3 loop spans 15 amino acids. V shed 6 bases, J shed 3 bases, and the junction held 11 bases outside the gene matches.

J is TRBJ1-1 and V is TRBV27; D call uncertain. In germline, CDR1 is MNHEY, CDR2 SMNVEV (reference sequence). Trimming stripped 0 bases from V and 3 bases from J, with 23 bases between. The CDR3 has 19 amino acids. CDR3 DNA: TGTGCCAGCAGTTTATCGAAAACGGTGTGGACGGCAGAAGACACTGAAGCTTTCTTT. It yields the protein CASSLSKTVWTAEDTEAFF.

This chain links TRBV6-5 with TRBJ2-2; D not certain. Deletions cut 5 bases from V and 6 bases from J, with 7 bases between. The CDR3 runs 12 residues. The germline gives CDR1 MNHEY, CDR2 SVGAGI. The CDR3 loop reads CASSPIPGELFF. DNA for the CDR3: TGTGCCAGCAGTCCCATACCCGGGGAGCTGTTTTTT.

This chain connects TRBV6-1 to TRBJ1-6; 7 bases are shared with TRBD1. The CDR3 is 16 amino acids. Germline lookup yields CDR1 MNHNS and CDR2 SASEGT. The J segment lost 4 bases and the V segment lost 4 bases, leaving 7 bases of the junction unmatched. CDR3 DNA sequence: TGTGCCAGCAGTGCCCTTGGGACAGCGTATAATTCACCCCTCCACTTT. This codes for CASSALGTAYNSPLHF.

In DNA form, the CDR3 reads TGTGCCAGCTCACCGCGGGCGGTTCGGGGTGGTGAGCAGTTCTTC. It codes for CASSPRAVRGGEQFF. J is TRBJ2-1 and V is TRBV18, with D possibly being TRBD2 (5 bases). V gave up 3 bases and J gave up 9 bases, with 18 bases separating them. Germline V gene data show CDR1 as KGHSH and CDR2 as LQKENI. The CDR3 covers 15 residues.

This chain joins TRBV7-2 and TRBJ1-5; D gene uncertain. CDR3 size: 14 residues. Trimming stripped 2 bases from V and 4 bases from J, with 9 bases between. Germline V gene lookup returns CDR1 SGHTA and CDR2 FQGNSA. The CDR3 DNA reads TGTGCCAGCAGCTTAAGTCAGCAGAATCAGCCCCAGCATTTT. It codes for CASSLSQQNQPQHF.

The V gene is TRBV28, the J gene TRBJ1-2; the match to TRBD1 covers 8 bases. Germline V gene lookup returns CDR1 MDHEN and CDR2 SYDVKM. The length of the CDR3 is 13 residues. V lost 6 bases and J lost 4; bases outside the gene matches: 4. The CDR3 is CASRDRGSYGYTF. In nucleotides, the CDR3 is TGTGCCAGCAGAGACAGGGGTAGCTATGGCTACACCTTC.

V and J are TRBV7-2 and TRBJ2-4, with TRBD2 matching over 7 bases. Germline loops: CDR1 SGHTA, CDR2 FQGNSA. This CDR3 has 13 amino acids. V gave up 5 bases and J gave up 8 bases; unmatched junction bases: 6. The CDR3 loop is CASSVGGVDIQYF. CDR3 DNA: TGTGCCAGCAGCGTGGGAGGGGTTGACATTCAGTACTTC.

CDR3 amino acids: CASSSSGGAEAFF. In DNA, the CDR3 is TGCGCCAGCAGCTCTTCGGGGGGCGCTGAAGCTTTCTTT. The V call is TRBV5-1, the J call TRBJ1-1; weak D call: TRBD1 (6 bases). Trimming took off 3 bases at V and 6 bases at J, with 12 bases between the two ends. Looked up from germline, CDR1 is SGHRS and CDR2 is YFSETQ. The CDR3 has 13 amino acids.

V and J are TRBV5-1 and TRBJ1-5; D gene unclear. The germline V gene encodes CDR1 SGHRS and CDR2 YFSETQ. CDR3 length: 15 amino acids. Trimming cost V 0 bases and J 0 bases, with 7 bases left between them. As DNA, the CDR3 is TGCGCCAGCAGCTTGGACGACTATAGCAATCAGCCCCAGCATTTT. Its protein is CASSLDDYSNQPQHF.

The rearrangement joins TRBV5-1 to TRBJ2-3, with 9 bases aligning to TRBD2. Germline V gene data show CDR1 as SGHRS and CDR2 as YFSETQ. The CDR3 is 15 residues long. Germline trimming cut 2 bases from V and 5 bases from J; bases unmatched to any gene: 6. The DNA for the CDR3 is TGCGCCAGCAGCTTTAGCGGGAGTAAAATAGATACGCAGTATTTT. This translates into CASSFSGSKIDTQYF.

The V and J genes are TRBV5-8 and TRBJ1-1, with D hard to call. The CDR3 covers 16 residues. V lost 0 bases, J lost 1 base, and 13 bases lay in between. The germline V gene has CDR1 SGHTS and CDR2 YDEGEE. CDR3 bases: TGTGCCAGCAGCTTGGATCTGCCGGGGAGGAACACTGAAGCTTTCTTT. Its translation: CASSLDLPGRNTEAFF.

The chain employs TRBV18 and TRBJ1-1, with D possibly being TRBD1 (6 bases). The CDR3 is 15 amino acids. Per germline, CDR1 KGHSH and CDR2 LQKENI. V lost 0 bases to trimming and J lost 1 base, with 9 bases between them. CDR3 bases: TGTGCCAGCTCACCACCGCCAGGGGCGAACACTGAAGCTTTCTTT. It translates to CASSPPPGANTEAFF.

The rearrangement joins TRBV5-1 to TRBJ1-1; D uncertain. In germline, CDR1 is SGHRS, CDR2 YFSETQ. V dropped 0 bases and J dropped 5 bases, with 14 bases sitting between them. The CDR3 is 15 residues long. DNA for the CDR3: TGCGCCAGCAGCTTGGGACGGGCCATAAGGACTGAAGCTTTCTTT. Encoded protein: CASSLGRAIRTEAFF.

This clone has more than one count but fewer than ten. Other nucleotide sequences in the sample specify the same CDR3. This chain joins TRBV5-1 and TRBJ1-4; D unclear. CDR3 length equals 14 residues. The germline V gene has CDR1 SGHRS and CDR2 YFSETQ. V dropped 0 bases and J dropped 4 bases, with 7 bases sitting between them. The DNA for the CDR3 is TGCGCCAGCAGCTTGGACAGCCTTAATGAAAAACTGTTTTTT. The encoded protein is CASSLDSLNEKLFF. The complete variable domain, with remaining parts taken from reference TRBV5-1 and TRBJ1-4, reads KAGVTQTPRYLIKTRGQQVTLSCSPISGHRSVSWYQQTPGQGLQFLFEYFSETQRNKGNFPGRFSGRQFSNSRSEMNVSTLELGDSALYLCASSLDSLNEKLFFGSGTQLSVL.

Turning to this clone: A read error may produce the germline difference seen at one junction end. The CDR3 nucleotides are TGTGCCAGCAGTCCTCCGGGACAGAGGAACGCTGAAGCTTTCTTT. Translated: CASSPPGQRNAEAFF. The chain carries TRBV28 and TRBJ1-1; 7 bases line up with TRBD1. Per germline, CDR1 MDHEN and CDR2 SYDVKM. This CDR3 has 15 residues.

The V call is TRBV6-1, the J call TRBJ2-7; 10 nucleotides align to TRBD2. J was trimmed by 5 bases and V by 2 bases; bases with no gene match: 6. This CDR3 has 15 residues. Looked up from germline, CDR1 is MNHNS and CDR2 is SASEGT. The CDR3 region is CASSEPGTSVDEQYF. In DNA, the CDR3 is TGTGCCAGCAGTGAACCTGGGACTAGCGTTGACGAGCAGTACTTC.

This sequence joins TRBV5-1 and TRBJ1-4, with TRBD1 matching over 11 bases. The CDR3 length is 17 residues. In germline, CDR1 is SGHRS, CDR2 YFSETQ. Germline trimming cut 4 bases from V and 2 bases from J; bases unmatched to any gene: 7. CDR3 in amino acids: CASSPDGQGATNEKLFF. As DNA, the CDR3 is TGCGCCAGCAGCCCGGACGGACAGGGGGCCACTAATGAAAAACTGTTTTTT. Combining the CDR3 with reference TRBV5-1 and TRBJ1-4 gives the whole variable domain KAGVTQTPRYLIKTRGQQVTLSCSPISGHRSVSWYQQTPGQGLQFLFEYFSETQRNKGNFPGRFSGRQFSNSRSEMNVSTLELGDSALYLCASSPDGQGATNEKLFFGSGTQLSVL.

The chain recombines TRBV2 with TRBJ1-1; D is undetermined. Germline CDR1 reads SNHLY; CDR2 reads FYNNEI. V was cut by 10 bases and J by 1 base, with 7 bases left in between. This CDR3 is 11 amino acids long. The CDR3 DNA is TGTGCCACGCGGGAGAACACTGAAGCTTTCTTT. Its protein product is CATRENTEAFF.

The V gene is TRBV11-2, the J gene TRBJ2-2, with 8 bases lining up with TRBD2. CDR3 length: 16 amino acids. CDR1 and CDR2 from the germline V gene are SGHAT and FQNNGV. Trimming took 0 bases from V and 7 from J; bases not matched to a gene: 7. CDR3 in amino acids: CASSLDRPSGRGELFF. CDR3 DNA: TGTGCCAGCAGCTTAGATCGGCCTAGCGGGCGCGGGGAGCTGTTTTTT. Combining the CDR3 with reference TRBV11-2 and TRBJ2-2 gives the whole variable domain EAGVAQSPRYKIIEKRQSVAFWCNPISGHATLYWYQQILGQGPKLLIQFQNNGVVDDSQLPKDRFSAERLKGVDSTLKIQPAKLEDSAVYLCASSLDRPSGRGELFFGEGSRLTVL.

A word on this clone: Other DNA sequences in the same sample also yield this CDR3. V gene TRBV5-1 combines with J gene TRBJ2-3, with D perhaps TRBD1 (5 bases). The CDR3 extends over 13 amino acids. The V end lost 4 bases, the J end lost 2 bases, and 8 bases lay between the germline ends. Looked up from germline, CDR1 is SGHRS and CDR2 is YFSETQ. CDR3 DNA: TGCGCCAGCAGCGGCAGGGCCACAGATACGCAGTATTTT. This encodes CASSGRATDTQYF.

This clone came up once. V is TRBV7-8 and J is TRBJ2-1; 10 nucleotides agree with TRBD2. The CDR3 totals 15 residues. V was pared by 2 bases and J by 4 bases, with 2 bases of the junction left unmatched. Germline assignment: CDR1 SGHVS and CDR2 FQNEAQ. The CDR3 region has the DNA TGTGCCAGCAGCTTAAGAGCGGGGGGGTACAATGAGCAGTTCTTC. Its protein is CASSLRAGGYNEQFF.

The gene calls are TRBV6-1 and TRBJ2-5; TRBD1 is a possible D gene (5 bases). The J call is in doubt because the DNA end fits TRBJ2-7 better. CDR1 is MNHNS and CDR2 is SASEGT in the germline V gene. This CDR3 comprises 14 residues. CDR3 residues: CASRNPTASYEQYF. The CDR3 nucleotides read TGTGCCAGCAGAAACCCGACAGCCTCCTACGAGCAGTACTTC.

The V gene is TRBV7-8, the J gene TRBJ1-5, with 7 bases lining up with TRBD1. After removal of 5 bases from V and 0 bases from J, the junction contained 7 bases not matched to a gene. CDR3 length equals 16 residues. Germline V CDR1 and CDR2: SGHVS, FQNEAQ. This CDR3 is CASSAGTVISNQPQHF. The CDR3 region has the DNA TGTGCCAGCAGCGCCGGGACAGTGATTAGCAATCAGCCCCAGCATTTT. The complete variable domain, with remaining parts taken from reference TRBV7-8 and TRBJ1-5, reads GAGVSQSPRYKVAKRGQDVALRCDPISGHVSLFWYQQALGQGPEFLTYFQNEAQLDKSGLPSDRFFAERPEGSVSTLKIQRTQQEDSAVYLCASSAGTVISNQPQHFGDGTRLSIL.

The chain uses TRBV5-5 and TRBJ2-1; 11 positions match TRBD2. With 3 bases clipped from V and 0 bases from J, the junction kept 5 bases outside the gene matches. The CDR3 contains 17 residues. CDR1 SGHKS and CDR2 YYEKEE come from the germline V gene (reference sequence). The CDR3 spells CASSSGLAAYSYNEQFF. The CDR3, as DNA: TGTGCCAGCAGCTCGGGACTAGCGGCATACTCCTACAATGAGCAGTTCTTC.

This chain connects TRBV5-4 to TRBJ2-2; TRBD2 agrees at 7 bases. CDR3 length: 17 amino acids. Per germline, CDR1 SGHNT and CDR2 YYREEE (reference sequence). Unmatched junction bases numbered 7, after V lost 0 bases and J lost 2 bases. Here the CDR3 DNA reads TGTGCCAGCAGCTTGGGCCTAGCGGTTCTAAACACCGGGGAGCTGTTTTTT. It codes for CASSLGLAVLNTGELFF.

V and J are TRBV10-2 and TRBJ1-4, with a possible D match to TRBD1 (5 bases). The germline V gene has CDR1 WSHSY and CDR2 SAAADI. This CDR3 spans 17 amino acids. The V gene lost 7 bases and the J gene lost 0 bases, with 18 bases spanning the gap. CDR3 in DNA: TGCGCCAGCATTCCAGGGCCGGCTTTTGCAACTAATGAAAAACTGTTTTTT. This translates into CASIPGPAFATNEKLFF.